Shown below are 30 T cell receptor beta chains from a single sample sequenced in a study of Ad26.COV2.S vaccination and SARS-CoV-2 variants. Only in-frame clones appear in the TCRdb table, and some are missing; sequencing was by immunoSEQ multiplex PCR. The data show about 350,000 clones, about 88% seen once. The treatment was: some 19 received Ad26.COV2.S at low or high dose, single or two shots; about 5 received placebo; per-sample allocation not given. Sampling was performed 63 days after the first vaccine or placebo injection. The sequencing used peripheral blood, collected in a trial of Ad26.COV2.S vaccine versus placebo. The receptors shown here come from a person between 18 and 65 years old who received the Ad26.COV2.S COVID-19 vaccine or a placebo.

The V gene is TRBV7-9, the J gene TRBJ2-7; no firm D call. Germline CDR1 SEHNR, CDR2 FQNEAQ (reference sequence). CDR3 length equals 14 residues. V was pared by 5 bases and J by 5 bases, with 16 bases between. CDR3 protein: CASSDFPPGDEQYF. The CDR3 DNA is TGTGCCAGCAGCGATTTCCCCCCAGGAGACGAGCAGTACTTC.

The chain joins TRBV10-3 to TRBJ1-1, with D unresolved. The CDR3 has 15 amino acids. Trimming removed 3 bases from V and 0 bases from J, with 11 bases in between. Germline assignment: CDR1 ENHRY and CDR2 SYGVKD. The CDR3 protein is CAISDSAGMNTEAFF. In DNA form, the CDR3 reads TGTGCCATCAGTGATTCTGCTGGGATGAACACTGAAGCTTTCTTT.

The J gene is TRBJ1-1, the V gene TRBV3-1 (or the pseudogene TRBV3-2); unclear D gene. The CDR3 length is 13 residues. Germline-derived CDR1 and CDR2 are LGHDT and YNNKEL (reference sequence). The V end lost 6 bases, the J end lost 1 base, and 9 bases lay between the germline ends. CDR3 region: CASSPRQNTEAFF. The CDR3 nucleotides are TGTGCCAGCAGTCCCAGACAGAACACTGAAGCTTTCTTT.

The chain employs TRBV6-6 and TRBJ2-2; 9 bases align to TRBD2. With V trimmed by 5 bases and J by 7 bases, 8 bases remained unmatched. CDR3 length equals 15 residues. The germline V gene encodes CDR1 MNHNY and CDR2 SVGAGI (reference sequence). This CDR3 is CASSGLAPRGGELFF. The CDR3 nucleotides read TGTGCCAGCAGTGGACTAGCGCCGAGGGGCGGGGAGCTGTTTTTT.

Concerning this clone itself: At one end the junction does not follow the germline gene, possibly because of a read error. Other DNA variants within this sample encode the same CDR3. This chain connects TRBV6-6 to TRBJ2-3; D call uncertain. The CDR3 is 15 amino acids. Per germline, CDR1 MNHNY and CDR2 SVGAGI (reference sequence). CDR3 in amino acids: CASSWTARSTDTQYF. The CDR3 nucleotides are TGTGCCAGCAGTTGGACGGCACGGAGCACGGATACGCAGTATTTT.

The rearrangement joins TRBV12-3 or TRBV12-4 to TRBJ2-1, with D unclear. V was cut by 1 base and J by 14 bases, with 12 bases left in between. The CDR3 spans 12 residues. The CDR3 region is CASSLEGQVEFF. CDR3 nucleotides: TGTGCCAGCAGTTTAGAAGGCCAGGTGGAGTTCTTC.

The V and J genes are TRBV19 and TRBJ1-3; unclear D gene. The CDR3 covers 17 residues. Germline loops: CDR1 LNHDA, CDR2 SQIVND (reference sequence). The germline V and J ends were trimmed by 1 base and 0 bases, with 13 bases remaining between them. In DNA, the CDR3 is TGTGCCAGTAGTATAGTGGGTCCCGGCAGCTCTGGAAACACCATATATTTT. Protein sequence: CASSIVGPGSSGNTIYF.

This chain links TRBV11-2 with TRBJ2-5; 9 nucleotides align to TRBD2. CDR3 length equals 16 residues. The germline gives CDR1 SGHAT, CDR2 FQNNGV. The junction had 11 bases not matched to a gene; V was cut back by 5 bases and J by 4 bases. The CDR3 sequence: CASSALGAGGPETQYF. For the CDR3, the DNA is TGTGCCAGCAGCGCCCTCGGGGCGGGGGGGCCAGAGACCCAGTACTTC.

CDR3 in DNA: TGTGACCGCCGGGTAGACCACACAGATACGCAGTATTTT. This gives the protein CDRRVDHTDTQYF. The V gene is TRBV28, the J gene TRBJ2-3; unclear D gene. In germline, CDR1 is MDHEN, CDR2 SYDVKM. CDR3 size: 13 residues.

V usage is TRBV4-2 and J usage is TRBJ1-5; 10 bases are shared with TRBD1. CDR1 and CDR2 (germline): LGHNA, YNFKEQ. This CDR3 is built from 16 residues. J was trimmed by 6 bases and V by 4 bases; bases with no gene match: 9. The CDR3 here is CASSPHGTGEGQPQHF. DNA for the CDR3: TGTGCCAGCAGCCCGCACGGGACAGGGGAGGGTCAGCCCCAGCATTTT.

V is TRBV7-2 and J is TRBJ2-5, with 11 bases matching TRBD2. V was clipped by 9 bases and J by 2 bases; unmatched bases: 5. CDR1 SGHTA and CDR2 FQGNSA come from the germline V gene. The CDR3 runs 14 residues. CDR3 region: CASSGRAGQETQYF. CDR3 nucleotides: TGTGCCAGTAGCGGGAGGGCGGGACAAGAGACCCAGTACTTC.

CDR3 amino acids: CASSLAQYYGYTF. CDR3 nucleotides: TGTGCCAGCAGCTTAGCCCAGTACTATGGCTACACCTTC. The chain recombines TRBV11-2 with TRBJ1-2; D is ambiguous. The CDR3 totals 13 residues. V lost 1 base to trimming and J lost 3 bases, with 6 bases between them. In germline, CDR1 is SGHAT, CDR2 FQNNGV.

About this clone itself: Other nucleotide sequences in the sample specify the same CDR3. This sequence joins TRBV3-1 (or the pseudogene TRBV3-2) and TRBJ2-7; D might be TRBD2 (6 bases). The ends were cut back, 0 bases at V and 3 bases at J, with 6 bases in the middle. The CDR3 consists of 13 residues. From germline, CDR1 is LGHDT and CDR2 YNNKEL (reference sequence). The chain's CDR3 is CASSQEGGYEQYF. In nucleotides, the CDR3 is TGTGCCAGCAGCCAAGAGGGGGGCTACGAGCAGTACTTC.

The chain employs TRBV24-1 and TRBJ2-1; 8 nucleotides agree with TRBD1. The CDR3 is made up of 17 amino acids. Per the germline V gene, CDR1 is KGHDR and CDR2 is SFDVKD. V gave up 3 bases and J gave up 0 bases; unmatched junction bases: 6. Here the CDR3 DNA reads TGTGCCACCAGTGATGACAGGGGTCGGGGCTCCTACAATGAGCAGTTCTTC. This sequence encodes CATSDDRGRGSYNEQFF.

V gene TRBV28 combines with J gene TRBJ2-5; 12 nucleotides line up with TRBD2. V was clipped by 6 bases and J by 1 base; unmatched bases: 0. There are 14 residues in the CDR3. Germline V gene data show CDR1 as MDHEN and CDR2 as SYDVKM. This chain's CDR3 is CASRTSGGQETQYF. The CDR3, as DNA: TGTGCCAGCAGGACTAGCGGGGGCCAAGAGACCCAGTACTTC.

The chain has TRBV6-5 and TRBJ2-3; 7 bases align to TRBD1. CDR1 MNHEY and CDR2 SVGAGI come from the germline V gene. Germline trimming cut 2 bases from V and 2 bases from J; bases unmatched to any gene: 1. CDR3 length equals 14 residues. The CDR3 reads CASSYGQVTDTQYF. The CDR3 nucleotides are TGTGCCAGCAGTTACGGACAGGTCACAGATACGCAGTATTTT.

The genes are TRBV6-2 or TRBV6-3 and TRBJ2-3; D call uncertain. Germline CDR1 and CDR2: MNHEY and SVGEGT. The CDR3 is 17 residues long. V was pared by 2 bases and J by 0 bases, with 15 bases between. The CDR3 reads CASSYPTGLPSTDTQYF. CDR3 bases: TGTGCCAGCAGTTACCCGACTGGCCTGCCTAGCACAGATACGCAGTATTTT.

The J gene is TRBJ2-3, the V gene TRBV5-1; 8 bases match TRBD2. Germline V gene data show CDR1 as SGHRS and CDR2 as YFSETQ. CDR3 length equals 15 residues. With V trimmed by 4 bases and J by 4 bases, 8 bases remained unmatched. CDR3 amino acids: CASSPGTRGSDTQYF. CDR3 bases: TGCGCCAGCAGCCCTGGGACTAGAGGTTCAGATACGCAGTATTTT.

The chain is built from TRBV5-1 and TRBJ2-6; 8 nucleotides agree with TRBD2. With 7 bases clipped from V and 1 base from J, the junction kept 4 bases outside the gene matches. The CDR3 has 15 amino acids. Germline CDR1 and CDR2: SGHRS and YFSETQ. CDR3 in amino acids: CASSGGASGANVLTF. CDR3 DNA sequence: TGCGCCAGCTCCGGGGGGGCATCTGGGGCCAACGTCCTGACTTTC.

This sequence joins TRBV5-4 and TRBJ2-7; no definite D call. Trimming took 3 bases from V and 2 from J, leaving 12 bases between them. The CDR3 loop spans 14 amino acids. From germline, CDR1 is SGHNT and CDR2 YYREEE (reference sequence). CDR3 in DNA: TGTGCCAGCAGCTCCGTCCCCAGCGCCTACGAGCAGTACTTC. This codes for CASSSVPSAYEQYF.

The chain uses TRBV6-6 and TRBJ2-1; maybe TRBD1 (6 bases). CDR3 size: 14 residues. The germline CDR1 and CDR2 sequences are MNHNY and SVGAGI (reference sequence). Trimming shortened V by 6 bases and J by 5 bases, and 14 bases separated the two germline ends. The CDR3 region has the DNA TGTGCCAGCAGGACCAGGGGCTCACACAATGAGCAGTTCTTC. Translation gives CASRTRGSHNEQFF.

The rearrangement links TRBV28 to TRBJ2-2; TRBD2 aligns across 8 bases. With 3 bases clipped from V and 8 bases from J, the junction kept 8 bases outside the gene matches. Looked up from germline, CDR1 is MDHEN and CDR2 is SYDVKM. This CDR3 contains 15 residues. CDR3 sequence reads: CASSFSGRATGELFF. In nucleotides, the CDR3 is TGTGCCAGCAGTTTTTCCGGGAGGGCCACTGGGGAGCTGTTTTTT.

The chain has TRBV7-2 and TRBJ2-7, with D hard to call. V lost 0 bases to trimming and J lost 0 bases, with 9 bases between them. The CDR3 extends over 15 amino acids. Germline values: CDR1 SGHTA, CDR2 FQGNSA. CDR3 DNA: TGTGCCAGCAGCTTAGCCGGCAGGAGCTCCTACGAGCAGTACTTC. This gives the protein CASSLAGRSSYEQYF.

The V and J genes are TRBV28 and TRBJ1-5; no clear D. The germline V gene encodes CDR1 MDHEN and CDR2 SYDVKM. V lost 5 bases and J 7 bases, leaving 6 bases between the germline ends. The CDR3 is made up of 11 amino acids. Here the CDR3 reads CASSIRQPQHF. The CDR3 region has the DNA TGTGCCAGCAGTATTAGACAGCCCCAGCATTTT.

This clone was observed a single time. The V and J genes are TRBV4-3 and TRBJ2-6; no clear D gene. Trimming took off 1 base at V and 0 bases at J, with 13 bases between the two ends. The CDR3 totals 18 residues. Per the germline V gene, CDR1 is LGHNA and CDR2 is YSLEER. For the CDR3, the DNA is TGCGCCAGCAGCCAAGTCGTTTCCAGGCTCTCTGGGGCCAACGTCCTGACTTTC. Protein sequence: CASSQVVSRLSGANVLTF.

V usage is TRBV29-1 and J usage is TRBJ1-5, with D possibly matching TRBD1 (5 bases). Germline CDR1 SQVTM, CDR2 ANQGSEA. The V end was cut by 6 bases, the J end by 3 bases, with 9 bases between. The CDR3 is 12 amino acids. The CDR3: CSVQGSNQPQHF. The CDR3 DNA follows: TGCAGCGTGCAGGGTTCCAATCAGCCCCAGCATTTT.

This clone was counted between two and nine times. V and J are TRBV24-1 and TRBJ2-5; 9 bases align to TRBD1. The CDR3 is 17 residues long. The J segment lost 2 bases and the V segment lost 6 bases, leaving 12 bases of the junction unmatched. Looked up from germline, CDR1 is KGHDR and CDR2 is SFDVKD. The CDR3 loop is CATSPMPGQGEQETQYF. The CDR3 DNA is TGTGCCACCAGTCCTATGCCGGGACAGGGAGAGCAAGAGACCCAGTACTTC.

The chain carries TRBV2 and TRBJ2-3, with 10 nucleotides matching TRBD2. CDR3 size: 14 residues. V trimming: 5 bases; J trimming: 5 bases; junction bases outside the gene matches: 4. Looked up from germline, CDR1 is SNHLY and CDR2 is FYNNEI. For the CDR3, the DNA is TGTGCCAGCAGTTCTAGCGGGAGAAGAGATACGCAGTATTTT. Residues: CASSSSGRRDTQYF.

The CDR3 protein is CASSSRGRLGVGSPLHF. The CDR3, as DNA: TGTGCCAGCAGTTCGAGGGGCAGGCTGGGTGTTGGATCACCCCTCCACTTT. The genes are TRBV27 and TRBJ1-6, with D possibly TRBD1 on 5 matching bases. The germline V gene encodes CDR1 MNHEY and CDR2 SMNVEV (reference sequence). With 4 bases removed from V and 10 bases from J, the gap between germline ends came to 23 bases. The CDR3 contains 17 residues.

This clone appeared once. J is TRBJ1-2 and V is TRBV7-2; D is perhaps TRBD1 (6 bases). The CDR3 is 11 amino acids. The V gene's germline CDR1 is SGHTA and CDR2 FQGNSA. V lost 4 bases and J lost 13, with 13 bases in between. The CDR3 DNA sequence: TGTGCCAGCAGCTCCCGGGACACCTCCACCTTC. Amino acid sequence: CASSSRDTSTF.